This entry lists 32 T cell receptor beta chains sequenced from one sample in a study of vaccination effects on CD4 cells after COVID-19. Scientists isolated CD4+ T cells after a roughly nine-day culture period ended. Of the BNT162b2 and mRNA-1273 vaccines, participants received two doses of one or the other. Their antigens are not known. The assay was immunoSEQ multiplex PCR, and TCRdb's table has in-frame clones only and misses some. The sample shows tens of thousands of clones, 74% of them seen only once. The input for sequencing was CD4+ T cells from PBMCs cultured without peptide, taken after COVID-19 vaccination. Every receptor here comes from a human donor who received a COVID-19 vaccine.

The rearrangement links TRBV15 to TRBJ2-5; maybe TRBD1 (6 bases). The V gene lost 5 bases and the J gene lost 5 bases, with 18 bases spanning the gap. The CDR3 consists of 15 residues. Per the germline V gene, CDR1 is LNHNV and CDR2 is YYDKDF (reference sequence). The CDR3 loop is CATSLRDMKRETQYF. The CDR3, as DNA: TGTGCCACCAGCTTACGGGACATGAAGAGGGAGACCCAGTACTTC. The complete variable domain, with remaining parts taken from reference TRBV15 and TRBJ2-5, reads DAMVIQNPRYQVTQFGKPVTLSCSQTLNHNVMYWYQQKSSQAPKLLFHYYDKDFNNEADTPDNFQSRRPNTSFCFLDIRSPGLGDTAMYLCATSLRDMKRETQYFGPGTRLLVL.

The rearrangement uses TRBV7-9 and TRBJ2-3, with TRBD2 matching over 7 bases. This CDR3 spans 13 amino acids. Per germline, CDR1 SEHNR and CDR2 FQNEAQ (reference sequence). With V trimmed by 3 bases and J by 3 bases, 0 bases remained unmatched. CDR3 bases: TGTGCCAGCAGCTTCGGGGGGACAGATACGCAGTATTTT. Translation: CASSFGGTDTQYF.

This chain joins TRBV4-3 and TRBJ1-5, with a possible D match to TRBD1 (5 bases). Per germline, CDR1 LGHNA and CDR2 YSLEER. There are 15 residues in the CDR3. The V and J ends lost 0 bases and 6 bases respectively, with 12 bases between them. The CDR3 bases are TGCGCCAGCAGCCAAGATGCGGGGGGAGGTCAGCCCCAGCATTTT. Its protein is CASSQDAGGGQPQHF.

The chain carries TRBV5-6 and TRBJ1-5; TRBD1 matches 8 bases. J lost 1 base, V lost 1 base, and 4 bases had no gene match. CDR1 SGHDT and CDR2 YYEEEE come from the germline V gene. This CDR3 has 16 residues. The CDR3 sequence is CASSLYTGGSNQPQHF. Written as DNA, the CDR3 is TGTGCCAGCAGCTTGTATACAGGGGGGAGCAATCAGCCCCAGCATTTT.

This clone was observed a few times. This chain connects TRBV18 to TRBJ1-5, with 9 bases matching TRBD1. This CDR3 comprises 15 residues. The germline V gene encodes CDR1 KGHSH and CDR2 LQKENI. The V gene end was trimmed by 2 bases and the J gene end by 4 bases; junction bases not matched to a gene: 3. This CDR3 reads CASSPGQGTNQPQHF. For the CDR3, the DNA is TGTGCCAGCTCACCAGGACAGGGGACAAATCAGCCCCAGCATTTT.

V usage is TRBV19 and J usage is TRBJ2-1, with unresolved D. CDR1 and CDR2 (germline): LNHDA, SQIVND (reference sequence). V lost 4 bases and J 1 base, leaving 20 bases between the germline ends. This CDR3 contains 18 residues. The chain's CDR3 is CASSTDLKAFGSYNEQFF. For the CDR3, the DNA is TGTGCCAGTAGTACCGACCTAAAAGCTTTCGGGTCCTACAATGAGCAGTTCTTC.

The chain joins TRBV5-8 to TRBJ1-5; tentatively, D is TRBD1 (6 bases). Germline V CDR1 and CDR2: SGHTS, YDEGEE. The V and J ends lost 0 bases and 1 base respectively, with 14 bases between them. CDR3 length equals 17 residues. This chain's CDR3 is CASSLGTLTGSNQPQHF. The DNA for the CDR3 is TGTGCCAGCAGCTTGGGGACCCTGACAGGAAGCAATCAGCCCCAGCATTTT. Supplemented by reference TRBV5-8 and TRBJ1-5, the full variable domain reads EAGVTQSPTHLIKTRGQQATLRCSPISGHTSVYWYQQALGLGLQFLLWYDEGEERNRGNFPPRFSGRQFPNYSSELNVNALELEDSALYLCASSLGTLTGSNQPQHFGDGTRLSIL.

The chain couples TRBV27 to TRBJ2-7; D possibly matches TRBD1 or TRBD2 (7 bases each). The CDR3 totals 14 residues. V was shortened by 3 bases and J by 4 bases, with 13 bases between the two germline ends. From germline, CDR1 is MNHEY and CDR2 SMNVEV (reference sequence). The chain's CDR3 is CASSLGRGGYEQYF. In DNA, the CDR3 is TGTGCCAGCAGTTTGGGCAGGGGGGGGTACGAGCAGTACTTC.

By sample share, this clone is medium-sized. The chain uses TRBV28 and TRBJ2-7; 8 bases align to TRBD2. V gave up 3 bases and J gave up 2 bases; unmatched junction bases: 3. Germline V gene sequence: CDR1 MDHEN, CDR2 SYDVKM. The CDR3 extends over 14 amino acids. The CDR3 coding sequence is TGTGCCAGCAGTTTCGCGGGAGGTCCCTACGAGCAGTACTTC. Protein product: CASSFAGGPYEQYF. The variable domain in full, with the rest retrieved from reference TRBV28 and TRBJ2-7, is DVKVTQSSRYLVKRTGEKVFLECVQDMDHENMFWYRQDPGLGLRLIYFSYDVKMKEKGDIPEGYSVSREKKERFSLILESASTNQTSMYLCASSFAGGPYEQYFGPGTRLTVT.

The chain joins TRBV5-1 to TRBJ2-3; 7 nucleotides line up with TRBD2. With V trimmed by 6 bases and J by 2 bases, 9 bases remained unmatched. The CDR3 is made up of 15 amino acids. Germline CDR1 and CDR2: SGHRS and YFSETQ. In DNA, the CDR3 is TGCGCCAGCAAATATGGGGGGGGAAACACAGATACGCAGTATTTT. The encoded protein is CASKYGGGNTDTQYF.

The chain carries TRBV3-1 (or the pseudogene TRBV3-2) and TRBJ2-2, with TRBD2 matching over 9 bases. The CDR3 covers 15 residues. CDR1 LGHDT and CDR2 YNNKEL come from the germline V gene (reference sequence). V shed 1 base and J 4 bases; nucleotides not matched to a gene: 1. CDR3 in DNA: TGTGCCAGCAGCCAAGGCGGGGGGGTCACCGGGGAGCTGTTTTTT. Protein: CASSQGGGVTGELFF.

The CDR3 reads CASSWGAEITEAFF. The CDR3 region has the DNA TGTGCCAGCAGTTGGGGGGCGGAAATCACTGAAGCTTTCTTT. The rearrangement uses TRBV2 and TRBJ1-1, with D possibly matching TRBD1 (6 bases). The germline V and J ends were trimmed by 5 bases and 4 bases, with 14 bases remaining between them. This CDR3 contains 14 residues. Germline lookup yields CDR1 SNHLY and CDR2 FYNNEI.

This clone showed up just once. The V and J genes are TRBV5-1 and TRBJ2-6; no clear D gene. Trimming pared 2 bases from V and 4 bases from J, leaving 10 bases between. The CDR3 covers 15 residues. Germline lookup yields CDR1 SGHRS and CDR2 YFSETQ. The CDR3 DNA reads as TGCGCCAGCAGCTTACGACTTTCCGGGGCCAACGTCCTGACTTTC. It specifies CASSLRLSGANVLTF.

The CDR3 nucleotides read TGCGCCAGCAGCTTGGACCAGGTTGACTCTGGAAACACCATATATTTT. It specifies CASSLDQVDSGNTIYF. The chain employs TRBV5-1 and TRBJ1-3; D remains unclear. This CDR3 has 16 residues. Germline assignment: CDR1 SGHRS and CDR2 YFSETQ. V gave up 0 bases and J gave up 0 bases, with 10 bases separating them.

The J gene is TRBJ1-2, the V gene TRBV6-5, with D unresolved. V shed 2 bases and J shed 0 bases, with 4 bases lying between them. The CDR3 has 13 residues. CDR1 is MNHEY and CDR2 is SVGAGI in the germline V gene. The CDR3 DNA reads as TGTGCCAGCAGTTACGGGACTAACTATGGCTACACCTTC. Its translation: CASSYGTNYGYTF.

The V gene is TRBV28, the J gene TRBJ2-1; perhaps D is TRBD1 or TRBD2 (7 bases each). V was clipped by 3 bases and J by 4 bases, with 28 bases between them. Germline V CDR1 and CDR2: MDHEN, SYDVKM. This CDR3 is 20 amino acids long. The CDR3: CASSFPTNLLRQGGYNEQFF. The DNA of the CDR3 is TGTGCCAGCAGTTTCCCTACCAATCTACTCAGGCAGGGGGGGTACAATGAGCAGTTCTTC.

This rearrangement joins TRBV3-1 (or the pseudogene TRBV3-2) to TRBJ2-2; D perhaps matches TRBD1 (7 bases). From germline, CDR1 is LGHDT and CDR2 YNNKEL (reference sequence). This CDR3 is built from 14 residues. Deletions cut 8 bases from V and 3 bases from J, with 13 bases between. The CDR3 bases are TGTGCCAGCCCAGACAGGGAGGACACCGGGGAGCTGTTTTTT. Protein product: CASPDREDTGELFF.

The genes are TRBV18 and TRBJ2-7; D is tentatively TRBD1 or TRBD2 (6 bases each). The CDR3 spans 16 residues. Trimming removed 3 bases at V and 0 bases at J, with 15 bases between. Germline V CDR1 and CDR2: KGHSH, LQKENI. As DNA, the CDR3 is TGTGCCAGCTCACCTATCCCAACGGGGGCCTCCTACGAGCAGTACTTC. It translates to CASSPIPTGASYEQYF. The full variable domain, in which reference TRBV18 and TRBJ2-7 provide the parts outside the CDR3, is NAGVMQNPRHLVRRRGQEARLRCSPMKGHSHVYWYRQLPEEGLKFMVYLQKENIIDESGMPKERFSAEFPKEGPSILRIQQVVRGDSAAYFCASSPIPTGASYEQYFGPGTRLTVT.

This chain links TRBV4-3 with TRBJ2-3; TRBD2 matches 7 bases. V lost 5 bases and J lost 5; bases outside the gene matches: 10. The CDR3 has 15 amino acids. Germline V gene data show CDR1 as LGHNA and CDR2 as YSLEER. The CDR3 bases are TGCGCCAGCAGCTCGGGCGTCCGGGGGGAAGATACGCAGTATTTT. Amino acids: CASSSGVRGEDTQYF.

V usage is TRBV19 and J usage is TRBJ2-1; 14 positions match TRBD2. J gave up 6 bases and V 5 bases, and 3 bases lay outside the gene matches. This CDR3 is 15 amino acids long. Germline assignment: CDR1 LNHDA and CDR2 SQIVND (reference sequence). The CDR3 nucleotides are TGTGCCAGTAGTGGGACTAGCGGGGGCCTCAATGAGCAGTTCTTC. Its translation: CASSGTSGGLNEQFF.

The CDR3 is CASSQESRTSGDYNEQFF. In DNA form, the CDR3 reads TGTGCCAGCAGCCAAGAAAGTCGGACTAGCGGAGACTACAATGAGCAGTTCTTC. This chain uses TRBV3-1 (or the pseudogene TRBV3-2) with TRBJ2-1; the match to TRBD2 covers 10 bases. Germline V CDR1 and CDR2: LGHDT, YNNKEL (reference sequence). V dropped 0 bases and J dropped 3; count of bases not matched to a gene: 8. The CDR3 loop spans 18 amino acids.

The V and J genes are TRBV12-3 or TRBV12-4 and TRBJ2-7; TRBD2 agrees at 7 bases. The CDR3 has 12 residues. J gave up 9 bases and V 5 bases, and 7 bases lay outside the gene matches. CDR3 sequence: CASSRDYLGQYF. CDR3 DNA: TGTGCCAGCAGTAGGGACTACCTAGGGCAGTACTTC.

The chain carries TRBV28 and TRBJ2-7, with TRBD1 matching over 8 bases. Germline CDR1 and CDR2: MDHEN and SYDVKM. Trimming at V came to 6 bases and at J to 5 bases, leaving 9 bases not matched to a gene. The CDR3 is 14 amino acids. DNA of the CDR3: TGTGCCAGCAGACTCAGGGGGCTTAGCCACGAGCAGTACTTC. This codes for CASRLRGLSHEQYF.

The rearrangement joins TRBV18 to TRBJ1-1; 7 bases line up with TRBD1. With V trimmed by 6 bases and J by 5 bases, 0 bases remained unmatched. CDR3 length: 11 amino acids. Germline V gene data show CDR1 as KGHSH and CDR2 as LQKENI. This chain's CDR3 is CASSTGTEAFF. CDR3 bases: TGTGCCAGCTCGACAGGGACTGAAGCTTTCTTT.

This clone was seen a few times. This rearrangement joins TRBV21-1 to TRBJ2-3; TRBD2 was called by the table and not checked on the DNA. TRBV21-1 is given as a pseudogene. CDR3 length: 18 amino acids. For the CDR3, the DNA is TGTGCCAGCAGCAAAGGTCGCGGCAGCCCGTGTAGCACAGATACGCAGTATTTT. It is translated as CASSKGRGSPCSTDTQYF.

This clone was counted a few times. The CDR3 coding sequence is TGTGCCAGTAGTTTACAGGAGTATGGCTACACCTTC. Encoded protein: CASSLQEYGYTF. The chain carries TRBV19 and TRBJ1-2; maybe TRBD1 (5 bases). The CDR3 sequence is 12 residues long. Germline CDR1 and CDR2: LNHDA and SQIVND (reference sequence). The ends were cut back, 5 bases at V and 5 bases at J, with 9 bases in the middle.

CDR3 coding DNA: TGTGCCAGCAGCGGGGGGGCGGGAAATGAGCAGTTCTTC. Translation gives CASSGGAGNEQFF. The rearrangement uses TRBV7-3 and TRBJ2-1, with TRBD2 as a possible D gene (7 bases). Trimming shortened V by 5 bases and J by 7 bases, and 12 bases separated the two germline ends. The length of the CDR3 is 13 residues. Germline-derived CDR1 and CDR2 are SGHTA and FQGTGA.

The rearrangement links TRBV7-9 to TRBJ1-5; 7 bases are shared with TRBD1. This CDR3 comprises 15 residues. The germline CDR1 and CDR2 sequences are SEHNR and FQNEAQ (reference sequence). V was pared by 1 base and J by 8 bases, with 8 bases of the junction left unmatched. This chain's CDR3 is CASSLEGAPSEPQHF. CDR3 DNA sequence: TGTGCCAGCAGCTTAGAGGGGGCCCCGAGCGAGCCCCAGCATTTT.

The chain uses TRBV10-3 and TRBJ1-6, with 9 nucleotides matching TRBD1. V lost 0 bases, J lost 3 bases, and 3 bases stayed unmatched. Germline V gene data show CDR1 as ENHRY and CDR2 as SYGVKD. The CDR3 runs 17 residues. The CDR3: CAISESPTGGYNSPLHF. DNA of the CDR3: TGTGCCATCAGTGAGTCCCCGACAGGGGGCTATAATTCACCCCTCCACTTT.

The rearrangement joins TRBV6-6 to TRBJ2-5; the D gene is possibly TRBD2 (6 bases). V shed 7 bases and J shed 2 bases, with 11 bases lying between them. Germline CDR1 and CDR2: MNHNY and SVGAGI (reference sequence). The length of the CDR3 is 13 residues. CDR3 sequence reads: CASTVGGQETQYF. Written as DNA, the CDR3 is TGTGCCAGCACTGTGGGGGGTCAAGAGACCCAGTACTTC.

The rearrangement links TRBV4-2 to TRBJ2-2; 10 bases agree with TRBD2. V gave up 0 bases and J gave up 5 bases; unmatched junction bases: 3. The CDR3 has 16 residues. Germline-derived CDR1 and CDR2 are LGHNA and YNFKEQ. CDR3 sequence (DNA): TGTGCCAGCAGCCAAGATGCACTAGCGGGGACCGGGGAGCTGTTTTTT. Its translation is CASSQDALAGTGELFF.

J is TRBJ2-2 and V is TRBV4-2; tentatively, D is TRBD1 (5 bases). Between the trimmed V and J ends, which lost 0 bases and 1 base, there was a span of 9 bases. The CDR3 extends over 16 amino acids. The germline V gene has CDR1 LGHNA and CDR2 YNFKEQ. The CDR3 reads CASSQESRGNTGELFF. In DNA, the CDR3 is TGTGCCAGCAGCCAAGAATCAAGGGGGAACACCGGGGAGCTGTTTTTT.